The following is a TCR beta chain sequence with its context. Its antigen is unknown. The CDR3 spans 15 residues. Germline V gene sequence: CDR1 LGHNA, CDR2 YNFKEQ. The data are from a study of T cells expressing NK-cell markers. General study points: The study left the HCMV specificity of expanded NKG2C+ T cell clones unresolved. These clonotypes also led the CD3+CD56-NKG2C+ fraction in four donors.

TCRdb re-called the 5' RACE reads; one entry per CDR3 protein, DNA not given. The ten most abundant clones cover approximately 18% of a sample with roughly 180,000 distinct CDR3 sequences. The V gene is TRBV4-2, the J gene TRBJ1-2; without DNA, the TCRdb call of TRBD1 cannot be checked. The TCR was taken from a woman aged 18 to 75 in good health. What was sequenced was blood T cells: a sorted CD56 or NKG2C T cell subset, CD4+ or CD8+ T cells, or bulk PBMC T cells (not recorded which). The CDR3 protein is CASSPRGGRGYGYTF.